Below, one T cell receptor beta chain is given with its context. The data were taken from a study of cytomegalovirus exposure and HLA in healthy donors. The CDR3 runs to 12 residues. Trimming cost V 7 bases and J 2 bases, with 8 bases left between them. Per germline, CDR1 LNHDA and CDR2 SQIVND (reference sequence). Amplification used 60 Vbeta primers and 13 Jbeta primers. Sequenced by immunoSEQ multiplex PCR; TCRdb stores in-frame clones only, minus some. The sample totals some 130,000 clones. The source is a man aged 18 to 30 in good health and CMV-seronegative. V is TRBV19 and J is TRBJ1-1, with D unclear. The material sequenced was PBMCs. The CDR3 DNA sequence: TGTGCCAGTAAAGAGGGAAACACTGAAGCTTTCTTT. The encoded protein is CASKEGNTEAFF. Drawing the rest from reference TRBV19 and TRBJ1-1, the complete variable domain is DGGITQSPKYLFRKEGQNVTLSCEQNLNHDAMYWYRQDPGQGLRLIYYSQIVNDFQKGDIAEGYSVSREKKESFPLTVTSAQKNPTAFYLCASKEGNTEAFFGQGTRLTVV.